Following are 22 T cell receptor beta chains from one sample sequenced in a study of graft-versus-host responses after intestinal transplantation. The antigens for these receptors are not known. Clones were read by immunoSEQ multiplex PCR, and TCRdb kept only the in-frame ones, dropping some. This table holds 45,000 to 60,000 clones, roughly 91% found once. The material sequenced was unstimulated CD4+ T cells sorted from spleen or lymph node cells, taken before transplant. The source is a human donor who was the organ donor for an intestinal transplant.

The chain links TRBV5-5 to TRBJ2-2, with D possibly TRBD2 on 7 matching bases. With 2 bases removed from V and 5 bases from J, the gap between germline ends came to 16 bases. The CDR3 has 16 amino acids. Germline V gives CDR1 SGHKS, CDR2 YYEKEE (reference sequence). The CDR3 loop is CASSFIEGGRTGELFF. CDR3 in DNA: TGTGCCAGCAGCTTTATAGAGGGGGGGAGGACCGGGGAGCTGTTTTTT.

This clone has just one count. The chain recombines TRBV9 with TRBJ2-1, with 13 bases lining up with TRBD2. The V segment lost 4 bases and the J segment 0 bases; nucleotides outside the gene matches: 4. Per the germline V gene, CDR1 is SGDLS and CDR2 is YYNGEE. This CDR3 is 17 amino acids long. CDR3 in amino acids: CASSSRTSGSSYNEQFF. The CDR3 nucleotides are TGTGCCAGCAGCTCGAGGACTAGCGGGAGCTCCTACAATGAGCAGTTCTTC.

This clone showed up just once. The rearrangement uses TRBV9 and TRBJ2-7, with 11 bases fitting TRBD2. Germline V gene sequence: CDR1 SGDLS, CDR2 YYNGEE. V dropped 4 bases and J dropped 4; count of bases not matched to a gene: 4. The CDR3 is made up of 14 amino acids. This CDR3 reads CASSIPSGRYEQYF. CDR3 sequence (DNA): TGTGCCAGCAGCATACCTAGCGGGAGGTACGAGCAGTACTTC.

CDR3 bases: TGTGCCAGTACCCTAAATTCTGGGGGTAATTCACCCCTCCACTTT. This gives the protein CASTLNSGGNSPLHF. V gene TRBV19 combines with J gene TRBJ1-6; TRBD1 might be the D (5 bases). CDR3 size: 15 residues. V shed 7 bases and J shed 6 bases, with 16 bases lying between them. CDR1 LNHDA and CDR2 SQIVND come from the germline V gene (reference sequence).

This clone was seen a single time. The chain uses TRBV19 and TRBJ1-2, with D possibly matching TRBD1 (5 bases). This CDR3 has 15 amino acids. CDR1 is LNHDA and CDR2 is SQIVND in the germline V gene (reference sequence). V dropped 9 bases and J dropped 0 bases, with 17 bases sitting between them. The CDR3: CASHKLDRANYGYTF. CDR3 DNA: TGTGCCAGCCACAAACTCGACAGAGCTAACTATGGCTACACCTTC.

This chain joins TRBV18 and TRBJ2-1; 10 bases map to TRBD2. This CDR3 contains 14 residues. From germline, CDR1 is KGHSH and CDR2 LQKENI. The trim removed 1 base at V and 8 bases at J, leaving 2 bases unmatched. The DNA of the CDR3 is TGTGCCAGCTCACCACTAGCGGGAGGCTATGAGCAGTTCTTC. Translation gives CASSPLAGGYEQFF.

The chain joins TRBV27 to TRBJ1-1, with 10 bases lining up with TRBD1. The germline CDR1 and CDR2 sequences are MNHEY and SMNVEV (reference sequence). CDR3 size: 14 residues. J lost 4 bases, V lost 4 bases, and 3 bases had no gene match. Written as DNA, the CDR3 is TGTGCCAGCAGTTCGGACAGGGGGGGCACTGAAGCTTTCTTT. It codes for CASSSDRGGTEAFF.

The table lists this clone with a count of one. The chain links TRBV28 to TRBJ2-5; possible D gene TRBD1, 6 bases. CDR3 length: 14 residues. The V gene's germline CDR1 is MDHEN and CDR2 SYDVKM. Trimming took 5 bases from V and 5 from J, leaving 15 bases between them. CDR3 sequence: CASSPLGAPETQYF. The CDR3 nucleotides are TGTGCCAGCAGTCCCCTGGGGGCCCCCGAGACCCAGTACTTC.

This chain uses TRBV18 with TRBJ2-7, with D perhaps TRBD2 (5 bases). From germline, CDR1 is KGHSH and CDR2 LQKENI. V was shortened by 2 bases and J by 3 bases, with 14 bases between the two germline ends. This CDR3 spans 15 amino acids. This CDR3 reads CASSPAERRVYEQYF. The CDR3 DNA reads TGTGCCAGCTCACCAGCAGAGCGGCGAGTCTACGAGCAGTACTTC.

The chain is built from TRBV5-1 and TRBJ2-1; weak D call: TRBD1 (6 bases). The CDR3 runs to 17 residues. The V and J ends lost 1 base and 0 bases respectively, with 14 bases between them. Germline CDR1 reads SGHRS; CDR2 reads YFSETQ. CDR3 in amino acids: CASSLHRVPSSYNEQFF. The CDR3 region has the DNA TGCGCCAGCAGCTTGCACAGGGTCCCTAGCTCCTACAATGAGCAGTTCTTC. Using reference TRBV5-1 and TRBJ2-1 for the parts outside the CDR3, the full variable domain is KAGVTQTPRYLIKTRGQQVTLSCSPISGHRSVSWYQQTPGQGLQFLFEYFSETQRNKGNFPGRFSGRQFSNSRSEMNVSTLELGDSALYLCASSLHRVPSSYNEQFFGPGTRLTVL.

The V and J genes are TRBV19 and TRBJ2-1, with 9 bases lining up with TRBD1. This CDR3 has 16 residues. Germline V lookup: CDR1 LNHDA, CDR2 SQIVND (reference sequence). V was pared by 5 bases and J by 2 bases, with 7 bases of the junction left unmatched. The CDR3 spells CASSQQGAAPYNEQFF. As DNA, the CDR3 is TGTGCCAGTAGTCAACAGGGGGCCGCACCCTACAATGAGCAGTTCTTC.

V is TRBV6-6 and J is TRBJ2-1; D is unclear. V was shortened by 4 bases and J by 8 bases, with 12 bases between the two germline ends. The CDR3 sequence is 13 residues long. The germline V gene encodes CDR1 MNHNY and CDR2 SVGAGI (reference sequence). The CDR3 loop is CASSSGRWDEQFF. CDR3 DNA: TGTGCCAGCAGTTCCGGACGGTGGGATGAGCAGTTCTTC.

As to this clone: Its ends do not fully match the called genes, so a read error is possible. The genes are TRBV7-7 and TRBJ1-1; D might be TRBD1 (5 bases). This CDR3 contains 13 residues. The germline V gene has CDR1 SSHAT and CDR2 FNYEAQ (reference sequence). CDR3 loop: CASSLDRNTEAFF. CDR3 DNA: TGTGCTAGCAGCTTAGACAGGAACACTGAAGCTTTCTTT.

The chain joins TRBV11-2 to TRBJ2-2, with unresolved D. The CDR3 runs 16 residues. Per germline, CDR1 SGHAT and CDR2 FQNNGV. Trimming left V 3 bases short and J 8 bases short, with 19 bases between. Here the CDR3 DNA reads TGTGCCAGCAGCTTGTCCCCGCAGTATGTGGGAGGGGAGCTGTTTTTT. Its protein product is CASSLSPQYVGGELFF.

The CDR3 coding sequence is TGTGCCACCAACCCGGGACTAGCGGGTTACAATGAGCAGTTCTTC. Its translation: CATNPGLAGYNEQFF. The chain joins TRBV7-2 to TRBJ2-1; TRBD2 agrees at 12 bases. The germline V gene encodes CDR1 SGHTA and CDR2 FQGNSA. The CDR3 totals 15 residues. Losses at the gene ends were 10 bases for V and 4 bases for J; bases not matched to a gene: 8.

The V call is TRBV5-6, the J call TRBJ1-2, with D possibly matching TRBD1 (5 bases). Per germline, CDR1 SGHDT and CDR2 YYEEEE. The CDR3 is made up of 16 amino acids. Trimming removed 4 bases from V and 1 base from J, with 17 bases in between. CDR3 nucleotide sequence: TGTGCCAGCAGCCTACGGGGGAGAGGTAGTAACTATGGCTACACCTTC. It specifies CASSLRGRGSNYGYTF.

The DNA for the CDR3 is TGTGCCAGCAGCGACAGCTCCTATAATTCACCCCTCCACTTT. It is translated as CASSDSSYNSPLHF. The rearrangement links TRBV7-6 to TRBJ1-6; D perhaps matches TRBD1 (5 bases). With 5 bases removed from V and 0 bases from J, the gap between germline ends came to 5 bases. CDR3 size: 14 residues. Germline CDR1 is SGHVS and CDR2 is FNYEAQ.

This clone was seen a handful of times. The chain uses TRBV10-3 and TRBJ2-2, with 8 bases fitting TRBD2. V shed 2 bases, J shed 4 bases, and the junction held 0 bases outside the gene matches. The CDR3 has 14 residues. Germline assignment: CDR1 ENHRY and CDR2 SYGVKD. CDR3 loop: CAISEAGGTGELFF. CDR3 DNA sequence: TGTGCCATCAGTGAGGCGGGGGGCACCGGGGAGCTGTTTTTT.

The gene calls are TRBV9 and TRBJ2-1; D gene ambiguous. This CDR3 comprises 12 residues. Between the trimmed V and J ends, which lost 0 bases and 7 bases, there was a span of 5 bases. In germline, CDR1 is SGDLS, CDR2 YYNGEE. The CDR3, as DNA: TGTGCCAGCAGCGTAGAATGGAATGAGCAGTTCTTC. This codes for CASSVEWNEQFF.

The genes are TRBV4-2 and TRBJ2-5, with 12 bases that match TRBD2. The V and J ends lost 0 bases and 2 bases, in that order; junction bases with no gene match: 4. The CDR3 has 17 residues. Germline V CDR1 and CDR2: LGHNA, YNFKEQ. This CDR3 reads CASSQDTSGGMQETQYF. The CDR3 region has the DNA TGTGCCAGCAGCCAAGATACTAGCGGGGGGATGCAAGAGACCCAGTACTTC.

The chain's CDR3 is CASSRGLGDTQYF. The CDR3 coding sequence is TGTGCCAGCAGCAGGGGGCTAGGAGATACGCAGTATTTT. This chain links TRBV28 with TRBJ2-3; 8 bases map to TRBD1. CDR3 length: 13 amino acids. Germline values: CDR1 MDHEN, CDR2 SYDVKM. Trimming cost V 6 bases and J 5 bases; bases outside gene matches: 4.

In this sample, this clone turned up once. The V gene is TRBV9, the J gene TRBJ2-7; 7 bases align to TRBD1. Germline V gives CDR1 SGDLS, CDR2 YYNGEE. With 1 base clipped from V and 2 bases from J, the junction kept 6 bases outside the gene matches. The CDR3 consists of 15 residues. In nucleotides, the CDR3 is TGTGCCAGCAGCGTATCGACAGGGAGCCCCTACGAGCAGTACTTC. Its protein is CASSVSTGSPYEQYF.